This T cell receptor (beta chain) was recorded in a study of T cells of healthy individuals. Each CDR3 protein is one row after TCRdb ran MiXCR on the 5' RACE reads. There are about 96,000 distinct CDR3 sequences in the sample; approximately 15% occur only once, and over 5% lies in the top ten. This clonotype has more than one count but fewer than ten. V was pared by 4 bases and J by 7 bases, with 9 bases between. The CDR3 is 12 amino acids. Per the germline V gene, CDR1 is SGDLS and CDR2 is YYNGEE. The sequence derives from a human donor in good health. The chain couples TRBV9 to TRBJ2-1; TRBD2 is a possible D gene (5 bases). CDR3 amino acids: CASSRSGNEQFF. The CDR3 bases are TGTGCCAGCAGCCGCTCGGGGAATGAGCAGTTCTTC.